This TCR beta chain was observed in a study of T-cell memory formation after mild COVID-19. Germline V gene lookup returns CDR1 LGHDT and CDR2 YNNKEL (reference sequence). V gave up 6 bases and J gave up 6 bases; unmatched junction bases: 3. The CDR3 consists of 13 residues. TCRdb independently ran MiXCR on the 5' RACE reads; one entry per CDR3 protein. The profile covers about 57,000 distinct CDR3 sequences, with 10% to 15% appearing a single time and about 25% taken by the ten largest. Sample: PBMCs or a T cell subset sorted from them (not recorded which). The sequence derives from a man between 18 and 35 years old who had mild COVID-19 (a few samples of this study predate the infection). Cell type and time point are not known. The chain employs TRBV3-1 and TRBJ2-1, with 9 bases identical to TRBD2. CDR3 sequence reads: CASRSSGGNEQFF. CDR3 bases: TGTGCCAGCAGAAGTAGCGGGGGCAATGAGCAGTTCTTC.